This TCR beta chain derives from a study of CD8 T cells in ankylosing spondylitis. Broader study findings: Seemingly distinctive of ankylosing spondylitis blood was a TCR beta motif formed by eight highly homologous variants. In peripheral blood, disease-linked CD8+ clones occurred at relatively low frequencies. A number of the motif variants had already been described in reactive arthritis synovial fluid and blood.

As for this clonotype: The antigen is not known.

TCRdb re-derived calls from the 5' RACE reads in MiXCR, one entry per CDR3 protein. Among roughly 370,000 distinct CDR3 sequences listed, 20% to 25% were seen once. CDR3 size: 19 residues. Trimming took 6 bases from V and 1 from J, leaving 27 bases between them. The specimen was blood, either unsorted or a sorted T cell fraction (not recorded which). This sequence was found in a male donor with ankylosing spondylitis. The genes are TRBV12-3 or TRBV12-4 and TRBJ1-1; D not resolved. CDR3 region: CASSRDIPTPILRNTEAFF. The CDR3 DNA sequence: TGTGCCAGCAGCCGAGACATCCCTACCCCGATCCTCAGGAACACTGAAGCTTTCTTT.